These 22 T cell receptor beta chains share one sample of origin, sequenced in a study of T cells after yellow fever vaccination (dated by TCRdb to about 2019). The intended sense of this specimen's treatment or condition label: live attenuated yellow fever vaccine strain. Library method: 5' RACE. Instrument on record: Illumina NovaSeq 6000. Using fastp at Q25 and MiXCR, TCRdb reprocessed the public reads and kept productive beta chains. Here each entry gathers all rows of one CDR3 protein and keeps the most common genes and DNA. This sample lists 120,000 or so distinct CDR3 sequences; approximately 16% were detected once. Approximately 43% of the sample is in the top ten clones. This material consisted of CD8+ T cells sorted from PBMCs, taken 5 days after the yellow fever booster vaccination. All receptors come from a man in his late teens or twenties who received the YFV17D yellow fever vaccine.

In this sample, this clonotype turned up a few times. The chain carries TRBV12-3 or TRBV12-4 and TRBJ2-5; no clear D gene. The CDR3 sequence is 14 residues long. V was clipped by 5 bases and J by 5 bases, with 15 bases between them. CDR3 in DNA: TGTGCCAGCAGTACAGATCTAGATCCGGAGACCCAGTACTTC. This translates into CASSTDLDPETQYF.

J is TRBJ1-2 and V is TRBV12-3 or TRBV12-4; D is possibly TRBD1 (6 bases). The V gene lost 8 bases and the J gene lost 4 bases, with 11 bases spanning the gap. CDR3 size: 12 residues. The CDR3 region has the DNA TGTGCCAGCGCCATGGGGGCCTATGGCTACACCTTC. As protein: CASAMGAYGYTF.

This chain joins TRBV7-9 and TRBJ1-1; a possible D gene is TRBD1 (5 bases). V was trimmed by 2 bases and J by 4 bases, leaving 14 bases between them. Germline V gene data show CDR1 as SEHNR and CDR2 as FQNEAQ (reference sequence). The CDR3 loop spans 15 amino acids. The CDR3 reads CASSLSGQGGTEAFF. The CDR3 DNA is TGTGCCAGCAGCTTATCGGGCCAGGGCGGCACTGAAGCTTTCTTT.

This clonotype was observed a few times. V gene TRBV6-2 or TRBV6-3 combines with J gene TRBJ2-7; unclear D gene. CDR3 size: 11 residues. Germline CDR1 is MNHEY and CDR2 is SVGEGT. The V end was cut by 10 bases, the J end by 2 bases, with 9 bases between. The CDR3 DNA follows: TGTGCCACCCGTCAGGCCTACGAGCAGTACGTC. Translation: CATRQAYEQYV.

The gene calls are TRBV7-2 and TRBJ2-1; TRBD2 aligns across 10 bases. Germline CDR1 SGHTA, CDR2 FQGNSA. The CDR3 loop spans 16 amino acids. V gave up 5 bases and J gave up 3 bases; unmatched junction bases: 7. CDR3 sequence: CASSPPSGGGYNEQFF. The CDR3 bases are TGTGCCAGCAGCCCCCCCAGCGGGGGGGGCTACAATGAGCAGTTCTTC.

The table lists this clonotype with a few counts. This chain connects TRBV27 to TRBJ1-6; maybe TRBD1 (5 bases). CDR3 length: 15 residues. Trimming removed 3 bases from V and 8 bases from J, with 14 bases in between. CDR1 is MNHEY and CDR2 is SMNVEV in the germline V gene (reference sequence). This chain's CDR3 is CASSLTPGFHSPLHF. The CDR3 coding sequence is TGTGCCAGCAGTTTGACTCCAGGGTTTCATTCACCCCTCCACTTT.

This clonotype was seen many times. The chain combines TRBV4-3 with TRBJ2-2; 9 bases fit TRBD2. V lost 0 bases and J lost 8; bases outside the gene matches: 7. This CDR3 is 16 amino acids long. From germline, CDR1 is LGHNA and CDR2 YSLEER. CDR3 bases: TGCGCCAGCAGCCAAGACTGGCGGGGGGGCCCGGGGGAGCTGTTTTTT. As protein: CASSQDWRGGPGELFF.

The rearrangement joins TRBV6-1 to TRBJ2-1; D gene unclear. Germline V lookup: CDR1 MNHNS, CDR2 SASEGT. Trimming stripped 2 bases from V and 6 bases from J, with 14 bases between. The CDR3 extends over 15 amino acids. In nucleotides, the CDR3 is TGTGCCAGCAGTGAACCGGCAGGAGACCCCAATGAGCAGTTCTTC. This sequence encodes CASSEPAGDPNEQFF.

V is TRBV11-2 and J is TRBJ2-7; 9 bases agree with TRBD1. Germline V CDR1 and CDR2: SGHAT, FQNNGV. The trim removed 0 bases at V and 3 bases at J, leaving 6 bases unmatched. The CDR3 spans 16 residues. The CDR3 region is CASSLDPSGQGYEQYF. DNA of the CDR3: TGTGCCAGCAGCTTAGATCCCTCGGGACAGGGCTACGAGCAGTACTTC. Variable domain in full (rest from reference TRBV11-2 and TRBJ2-7): EAGVAQSPRYKIIEKRQSVAFWCNPISGHATLYWYQQILGQGPKLLIQFQNNGVVDDSQLPKDRFSAERLKGVDSTLKIQPAKLEDSAVYLCASSLDPSGQGYEQYFGPGTRLTVT.

This clonotype was found a few times. The V and J genes are TRBV27 and TRBJ2-5; D might be TRBD2 (6 bases). The CDR3 runs to 15 residues. Germline loops: CDR1 MNHEY, CDR2 SMNVEV (reference sequence). Trimming removed 5 bases at V and 7 bases at J, with 20 bases between. The CDR3 loop reads CASSLGLNGVGTQYF. The CDR3 DNA reads TGTGCCAGCAGTCTGGGACTGAACGGCGTGGGGACCCAGTACTTC.

This chain uses TRBV7-9 with TRBJ1-4; D may be TRBD1 (5 bases). Germline CDR1 SEHNR, CDR2 FQNEAQ (reference sequence). V dropped 11 bases and J dropped 7 bases, with 17 bases sitting between them. The CDR3 has 13 amino acids. For the CDR3, the DNA is TGTGCCTCGACAGCTTGGGGTTTTGAAAAACTGTTTTTT. Its protein product is CASTAWGFEKLFF.

This chain links TRBV12-3 or TRBV12-4 with TRBJ1-1; 7 bases map to TRBD1. The CDR3 contains 17 residues. The trim removed 7 bases at V and 10 bases at J, leaving 24 bases unmatched. CDR3 nucleotides: TGTGCCAGCACCCCAGGGAACAGGGGTGGATTGGTTGGTACAGCTTTCTTT. It yields the protein CASTPGNRGGLVGTAFF.

The rearrangement uses TRBV7-3 and TRBJ2-1, with 8 bases lining up with TRBD2. J lost 8 bases, V lost 10 bases, and 16 bases had no gene match. Germline loops: CDR1 SGHTA, CDR2 FQGTGA. CDR3 size: 15 residues. The CDR3 DNA is TGTGCCACCTCGGGGGTAGCGGGACCTTCGGATGAGCAGTTCTTC. Translating gives CATSGVAGPSDEQFF.

The gene calls are TRBV3-1 and TRBJ1-5; D not resolved. With 4 bases removed from V and 3 bases from J, the gap between germline ends came to 10 bases. Germline V gene lookup returns CDR1 LGHDT and CDR2 YNNKEL (reference sequence). The CDR3 extends over 14 amino acids. The CDR3 nucleotides read TGTGCCAGCAGCCCAGCAGCAGACAATCAGCCCCAGCATTTT. This gives the protein CASSPAADNQPQHF.

This chain links TRBV7-2 with TRBJ2-3; TRBD2 aligns across 9 bases. The CDR3 totals 16 residues. CDR1 and CDR2 (germline): SGHTA, FQGNSA. V lost 2 bases, J lost 4 bases, and 7 bases stayed unmatched. CDR3 region: CASSLPSGGYADTQYF. The CDR3 DNA sequence: TGTGCCAGCAGCTTACCGAGCGGGGGGTACGCAGATACGCAGTATTTT. The full variable domain, rest sourced from reference TRBV7-2 and TRBJ2-3, is GAGVSQSPSNKVTEKGKDVELRCDPISGHTALYWYRQSLGQGLEFLIYFQGNSAPDKSGLPSDRFSAERTGGSVSTLTIQRTQQEDSAVYLCASSLPSGGYADTQYFGPGTRLTVL.

This clonotype was detected a few times. The chain couples TRBV6-6 to TRBJ1-1; unclear D gene. The germline V and J ends were trimmed by 0 bases and 7 bases, with 9 bases remaining between them. This CDR3 contains 13 residues. Per the germline V gene, CDR1 is MNHNY and CDR2 is SVGAGI (reference sequence). The CDR3 loop is CASSYSRAHEAFF. In DNA, the CDR3 is TGTGCCAGCAGTTACTCCCGGGCCCATGAAGCTTTCTTT.

The rearrangement uses TRBV9 and TRBJ2-1; TRBD1 might be the D (6 bases). V lost 0 bases, J lost 4 bases, and 11 bases lay in between. This CDR3 spans 15 amino acids. Germline V gene data show CDR1 as SGDLS and CDR2 as YYNGEE. The CDR3 spells CASSVGDRIYNEQFF. The CDR3 coding sequence is TGTGCCAGCAGCGTAGGAGACAGGATTTACAATGAGCAGTTCTTC.

The table lists this clonotype with a few counts. V and J are TRBV28 and TRBJ2-7, with TRBD2 matching 8 bases. The germline CDR1 and CDR2 sequences are MDHEN and SYDVKM. The length of the CDR3 is 13 residues. The junction had 0 bases not matched to a gene; V was cut back by 5 bases and J by 0 bases. The CDR3 protein is CASSSGGSYEQYV. CDR3 DNA sequence: TGTGCCAGCAGTAGCGGGGGCTCCTACGAGCAGTACGTC.

The J gene is TRBJ2-1, the V gene TRBV5-4; TRBD2 agrees at 11 bases. V lost 5 bases, J lost 3 bases, and 1 base stayed unmatched. CDR1 SGHNT and CDR2 YYREEE come from the germline V gene (reference sequence). The CDR3 totals 14 residues. The CDR3 spells CASRLAGVYNEQFF. In nucleotides, the CDR3 is TGTGCCAGCAGACTAGCGGGGGTCTACAATGAGCAGTTCTTC.

The gene calls are TRBV27 and TRBJ2-5; D unresolved. V was clipped by 3 bases and J by 1 base, with 9 bases between them. Germline loops: CDR1 MNHEY, CDR2 SMNVEV (reference sequence). The CDR3 loop spans 14 amino acids. The CDR3 loop reads CASSFLASQETQYF. The DNA for the CDR3 is TGTGCCAGCAGTTTCTTGGCGAGCCAAGAGACCCAGTACTTC.

This clonotype was found a few times. The chain couples TRBV6-2 or TRBV6-3 to TRBJ2-7, with D unresolved. V was shortened by 0 bases and J by 3 bases, with 6 bases between the two germline ends. Germline loops: CDR1 MNHEY, CDR2 SVGEGT. The CDR3 spans 13 residues. CDR3 loop: CASSYSRLYEQYF. As DNA, the CDR3 is TGTGCCAGCAGTTACTCCAGGCTCTACGAGCAGTACTTC.

This clonotype has just a few counts. V is TRBV5-1 and J is TRBJ1-4; D is unclear. The V end was cut by 7 bases, the J end by 0 bases, with 25 bases between. Germline loops: CDR1 SGHRS, CDR2 YFSETQ. The CDR3 loop spans 19 amino acids. The CDR3 sequence is CASGGALSDDRATNEKLFF. As DNA, the CDR3 is TGCGCCAGCGGAGGAGCCCTTTCCGACGACCGAGCAACTAATGAAAAACTGTTTTTT.